Presented here are 11 T cell receptor beta chains from one specimen sequenced in a study of blood T cell repertoires in COVID-19. The method was immunoSEQ multiplex PCR; TCRdb's version includes in-frame clones alone and lacks a portion of them. The repertoire holds about 220,000 clones, with 82% as singletons. Sequenced sample: PBMCs or T cells enriched from blood (not recorded which). These receptors originate from a woman aged 55-70 years who had recovered from COVID-19.

The rearrangement links TRBV6-4 to TRBJ2-3; D gene uncertain. Trimming took 0 bases from V and 0 from J, leaving 7 bases between them. CDR3 length: 15 amino acids. Germline assignment: CDR1 MRHNA and CDR2 SNTAGT. CDR3 protein: CASSDSPESTDTQYF. The CDR3 DNA sequence: TGTGCCAGCAGTGACTCCCCGGAGAGCACAGATACGCAGTATTTT.

This chain joins TRBV5-6 and TRBJ2-7; maybe TRBD2 (6 bases). The CDR3 spans 15 residues. V was shortened by 4 bases and J by 2 bases, with 16 bases between the two germline ends. Germline loops: CDR1 SGHDT, CDR2 YYEEEE. The CDR3: CASSRRGLRTYEQYF. The DNA for the CDR3 is TGTGCCAGCAGCCGGCGGGGATTGCGAACCTACGAGCAGTACTTC.

The chain couples TRBV6-5 to TRBJ2-2; no definite D call. Trimming stripped 6 bases from V and 5 bases from J, with 16 bases between. The CDR3 is made up of 15 amino acids. Germline CDR1 reads MNHEY; CDR2 reads SVGAGI. The CDR3 DNA reads as TGTGCCAGCAGCCAGACTCGTGCGCGGACCGGGGAGCTGTTTTTT. Its translation is CASSQTRARTGELFF.

As DNA, the CDR3 is TGTGCCAGCAGTCCCCCGGGGGGGACCTACGAGCAGTACTTC. This sequence encodes CASSPPGGTYEQYF. V usage is TRBV6-2 or TRBV6-3 and J usage is TRBJ2-7, with 8 bases fitting TRBD2. Per the germline V gene, CDR1 is MNHEY and CDR2 is SVGEGT. V lost 5 bases to trimming and J lost 2 bases; unmatched junction nucleotides: 5. This CDR3 is built from 14 residues.

The rearrangement links TRBV19 to TRBJ2-3, with 7 bases identical to TRBD1. The CDR3 has 15 amino acids. Germline V gives CDR1 LNHDA, CDR2 SQIVND (reference sequence). The trim removed 3 bases at V and 4 bases at J, leaving 7 bases unmatched. The CDR3 reads CASSIRQGRPDTQYF. The CDR3 bases are TGTGCCAGTAGTATCCGACAGGGCCGGCCAGATACGCAGTATTTT.

This clone appeared a single time. CDR3 nucleotides: TGCGCCAGCTCCTCCCGCCAAGAGACCCAGTACTTC. This encodes CASSSRQETQYF. The rearrangement uses TRBV5-1 and TRBJ2-5, with D unclear. CDR1 is SGHRS and CDR2 is YFSETQ in the germline V gene. The CDR3 contains 12 residues. V was pared by 7 bases and J by 1 base, with 8 bases between.

This chain connects TRBV24-1 to TRBJ1-2; 8 bases align to TRBD1. Germline CDR1 KGHDR, CDR2 SFDVKD. J lost 4 bases, V lost 9 bases, and 12 bases had no gene match. The CDR3 runs 15 residues. CDR3 loop: CATSPGTGPLYGYTF. The CDR3 region has the DNA TGTGCCACCTCTCCAGGGACAGGACCTCTCTATGGCTACACCTTC.

In its sample, this clone was seen once. The chain recombines TRBV5-1 with TRBJ2-2, with 9 bases matching TRBD2. The V gene's germline CDR1 is SGHRS and CDR2 YFSETQ. V lost 1 base to trimming and J lost 0 bases; unmatched junction nucleotides: 1. This CDR3 spans 16 amino acids. In DNA, the CDR3 is TGCGCCAGCAGCTTGATAGCGGGAGCGAACACCGGGGAGCTGTTTTTT. Residues: CASSLIAGANTGELFF.

The J gene is TRBJ1-2, the V gene TRBV7-6; D might be TRBD1 (5 bases). V lost 1 base to trimming and J lost 3 bases, with 9 bases between them. CDR1 and CDR2 from the germline V gene are SGHVS and FNYEAQ. This CDR3 is built from 14 residues. The CDR3 DNA sequence: TGTGCCAGCAGCTTAGGGGCGACAGACTATGGCTACACCTTC. Protein product: CASSLGATDYGYTF. Full variable domain (remainder filled in from reference TRBV7-6 and TRBJ1-2): GAGVSQSPRYKVTKRGQDVALRCDPISGHVSLYWYRQALGQGPEFLTYFNYEAQQDKSGLPNDRFSAERPEGSISTLTIQRTEQRDSAMYRCASSLGATDYGYTFGSGTRLTVV.

This clone was recorded a few times. The chain is built from TRBV2 and TRBJ2-3, with TRBD2 matching over 8 bases. The germline V gene has CDR1 SNHLY and CDR2 FYNNEI. V dropped 5 bases and J dropped 2; count of bases not matched to a gene: 9. This CDR3 comprises 16 residues. Written as DNA, the CDR3 is TGTGCCAGCAGTCCCTTCGCAGCGGGGGCCACAGATACGCAGTATTTT. Amino acid sequence: CASSPFAAGATDTQYF.

The V gene is TRBV5-4, the J gene TRBJ2-2; 8 bases align to TRBD2. J lost 4 bases, V lost 4 bases, and 12 bases had no gene match. Germline lookup yields CDR1 SGHNT and CDR2 YYREEE (reference sequence). The CDR3 consists of 17 residues. The CDR3 here is CASSAGGGARGTGELFF. The CDR3 DNA is TGTGCCAGCAGCGCGGGGGGAGGGGCCAGGGGCACCGGGGAGCTGTTTTTT.